Listed here are 27 T cell receptor beta chains from one sample, sequenced in a study of brain T cells in children with intractable seizures (dated by TCRdb to about 2021). Reading the label with the study, this specimen's time point is: resected brain tissue, or blood drawn just prior to surgery. Library preparation used the immunoSEQ multiplex PCR assay. TCRdb carries this immuneACCESS record with in-frame sequences only. Its versions omit some clonotypes, under half of them owing to an unresolved V gene in the studies checked, with the rest unexplained. The sample table records 70,000 to 90,000 clones; more than 85% of these occur just once. 1.5% to 1.7% of the sample rests with the top ten. The source material was peripheral blood, sampled at surgery. These receptors all stem from a boy in the first two years of life with tuberous sclerosis and intractable seizures.

V and J are TRBV2 and TRBJ2-3; no firm D call. Germline CDR1 and CDR2: SNHLY and FYNNEI. The CDR3 runs 16 residues. Trimming stripped 6 bases from V and 0 bases from J, with 16 bases between. As DNA, the CDR3 is TGTGCCAGCAGCAGACTGGGGAAGACTAGCACAGATACGCAGTATTTT. It specifies CASSRLGKTSTDTQYF.

The chain recombines TRBV12-3 or TRBV12-4 with TRBJ1-1; D is ambiguous. This CDR3 has 12 residues. V was pared by 5 bases and J by 3 bases, with 7 bases between. As DNA, the CDR3 is TGTGCCAGCAGTGCCGGGTACACTGAAGCTTTCTTT. Its protein is CASSAGYTEAFF.

The chain employs TRBV3-1 (or the pseudogene TRBV3-2) and TRBJ2-7, with unresolved D. V dropped 3 bases and J dropped 2 bases, with 11 bases sitting between them. Germline lookup yields CDR1 LGHDT and CDR2 YNNKEL (reference sequence). The length of the CDR3 is 14 residues. The CDR3 nucleotides read TGTGCCAGCAGCCATCGGACGGAGACCTACGAGCAGTACTTC. This gives the protein CASSHRTETYEQYF.

The chain combines TRBV7-9 with TRBJ1-1; weak D call: TRBD1 (6 bases). The CDR3 is made up of 12 amino acids. CDR1 is SEHNR and CDR2 is FQNEAQ in the germline V gene (reference sequence). Deletions cut 1 base from V and 10 bases from J, with 10 bases between. The CDR3 sequence: CASSLVGGGAFF. The CDR3, as DNA: TGTGCCAGCAGCTTAGTAGGGGGGGGAGCTTTCTTT.

This chain connects TRBV12-3 or TRBV12-4 to TRBJ1-5; 9 nucleotides agree with TRBD1. V gave up 5 bases and J gave up 8 bases; unmatched junction bases: 4. This CDR3 spans 13 amino acids. The CDR3 loop reads CASSNRGLEPQHF. CDR3 in DNA: TGTGCCAGCAGTAACAGGGGGCTGGAGCCCCAGCATTTT.

V gene TRBV9 combines with J gene TRBJ1-5, with a tentative D call TRBD1 (6 bases). CDR3 length equals 13 residues. CDR1 SGDLS and CDR2 YYNGEE come from the germline V gene. V shed 3 bases and J shed 6 bases, with 10 bases lying between them. CDR3 sequence: CASSDTGRQPQHF. DNA of the CDR3: TGTGCCAGCAGCGATACAGGGCGTCAGCCCCAGCATTTT.

This sequence joins TRBV24-1 and TRBJ2-7; 9 positions agree with TRBD2. J was trimmed by 1 base and V by 4 bases; bases with no gene match: 4. The germline CDR1 and CDR2 sequences are KGHDR and SFDVKD. CDR3 length equals 15 residues. Here the CDR3 DNA reads TGTGCCACCAGTGACATTAGCGGGGGATCCTACGAGCAGTACTTC. This translates into CATSDISGGSYEQYF.

The genes are TRBV10-2 and TRBJ1-1; D not certain. The CDR3 covers 12 residues. V was clipped by 5 bases and J by 1 base, with 5 bases between them. CDR1 and CDR2 (germline): WSHSY, SAAADI. The CDR3 is CASSLKNTEAFF. The CDR3 region has the DNA TGCGCCAGCAGTCTGAAGAACACTGAAGCTTTCTTT.

The chain recombines TRBV28 with TRBJ1-1; D is uncertain. The V end lost 3 bases, the J end lost 6 bases, and 5 bases lay between the germline ends. CDR1 and CDR2 (germline): MDHEN, SYDVKM. CDR3 length: 11 amino acids. CDR3 in amino acids: CASSFFSEAFF. CDR3 bases: TGTGCCAGCAGTTTTTTCTCTGAAGCTTTCTTT.

The gene calls are TRBV7-3 and TRBJ2-3; D is ambiguous. This CDR3 comprises 15 residues. From germline, CDR1 is SGHTA and CDR2 FQGTGA. With 3 bases removed from V and 6 bases from J, the gap between germline ends came to 16 bases. CDR3 nucleotide sequence: TGTGCCAGCAGCTTTAATCCCCTCCCCGGCGATACGCAGTATTTT. Its protein is CASSFNPLPGDTQYF.

In DNA, the CDR3 is TGTGCCAGCAGTCCCAGGACATACGAGCAGTACTTC. Its translation: CASSPRTYEQYF. The chain carries TRBV12-3 or TRBV12-4 and TRBJ2-7; D is perhaps TRBD1 (5 bases). There are 12 residues in the CDR3. V dropped 5 bases and J dropped 4 bases, with 9 bases sitting between them.

The chain joins TRBV11-2 to TRBJ2-5; 13 bases are shared with TRBD2. Trimming took 0 bases from V and 0 from J; bases not matched to a gene: 4. There are 18 residues in the CDR3. Germline V CDR1 and CDR2: SGHAT, FQNNGV. CDR3 nucleotides: TGTGCCAGCAGCTTAGAGGGACTAGCGGGACCGTACCAAGAGACCCAGTACTTC. Amino acids: CASSLEGLAGPYQETQYF.

DNA for the CDR3: TGTGCCAGCAGCCCCCCAGGCGGGAGGGTGGGCGAGCAGTACTTC. This sequence encodes CASSPPGGRVGEQYF. The chain employs TRBV7-8 and TRBJ2-7; 9 bases fit TRBD2. The CDR3 covers 15 residues. Germline-derived CDR1 and CDR2 are SGHVS and FQNEAQ. V dropped 5 bases and J dropped 6; count of bases not matched to a gene: 11.

The V and J genes are TRBV19 and TRBJ2-1, with 9 bases identical to TRBD1. Unmatched junction bases numbered 7, after V lost 8 bases and J lost 5 bases. This CDR3 region has 14 residues. Germline V gene data show CDR1 as LNHDA and CDR2 as SQIVND (reference sequence). The CDR3 here is CASATGGGDNEQFF. The CDR3, as DNA: TGTGCCAGTGCGACAGGGGGGGGAGACAATGAGCAGTTCTTC. The full variable domain, completed using reference TRBV19 and TRBJ2-1, is DGGITQSPKYLFRKEGQNVTLSCEQNLNHDAMYWYRQDPGQGLRLIYYSQIVNDFQKGDIAEGYSVSREKKESFPLTVTSAQKNPTAFYLCASATGGGDNEQFFGPGTRLTVL.

The rearrangement links TRBV7-2 to TRBJ2-7, with 10 bases identical to TRBD1. Germline loops: CDR1 SGHTA, CDR2 FQGNSA. The CDR3 is made up of 12 amino acids. The ends lost 4 bases at V and 6 bases at J; junction bases unmatched: 0. The CDR3: CASSWTGGEQYF. As DNA, the CDR3 is TGTGCCAGCAGCTGGACAGGGGGCGAGCAGTACTTC.

On this clone itself: Other DNA sequences in the sample encode the same CDR3. The chain joins TRBV18 to TRBJ2-7; the D gene is possibly TRBD2 (6 bases). Trimming pared 2 bases from V and 7 bases from J, leaving 6 bases between. Looked up from germline, CDR1 is KGHSH and CDR2 is LQKENI. The CDR3 is made up of 11 amino acids. The CDR3 loop is CASSPGREQYF. CDR3 DNA: TGTGCCAGCTCACCAGGGAGGGAGCAGTACTTC.

The chain couples TRBV10-2 to TRBJ1-1; D unresolved. The CDR3 totals 14 residues. Germline assignment: CDR1 WSHSY and CDR2 SAAADI. Trimming cost V 0 bases and J 2 bases, with 7 bases left between them. CDR3 sequence: CASSESGRNTEAFF. The CDR3 coding sequence is TGCGCCAGCAGTGAGTCAGGACGAAACACTGAAGCTTTCTTT.

The chain links TRBV6-5 to TRBJ2-5, with 14 bases fitting TRBD2. V lost 11 bases, J lost 4 bases, and 6 bases stayed unmatched. From germline, CDR1 is MNHEY and CDR2 SVGAGI. The CDR3 loop spans 14 amino acids. The CDR3 DNA sequence: TGTGCCGTAACGACTAGCGGGAGGGCAGAGACCCAGTACTTC. This sequence encodes CAVTTSGRAETQYF.

V usage is TRBV6-5 and J usage is TRBJ2-7; TRBD2 agrees at 7 bases. V trimming: 2 bases; J trimming: 3 bases; junction bases outside the gene matches: 1. There are 13 residues in the CDR3. Per germline, CDR1 MNHEY and CDR2 SVGAGI. In nucleotides, the CDR3 is TGTGCCAGCAGTTACGCTAGCGGCTACGAGCAGTACTTC. This encodes CASSYASGYEQYF.

The V gene is TRBV19, the J gene TRBJ2-1; D unresolved. Germline lookup yields CDR1 LNHDA and CDR2 SQIVND (reference sequence). This CDR3 is built from 13 residues. Trimming stripped 6 bases from V and 6 bases from J, with 12 bases between. DNA of the CDR3: TGTGCCAGTAGGGAGAGACACACCAATGAGCAGTTCTTC. This gives the protein CASRERHTNEQFF.

This rearrangement joins TRBV6-1 to TRBJ1-4; D unresolved. Between the trimmed V and J ends, which lost 3 bases and 10 bases, there was a span of 12 bases. Germline V gene lookup returns CDR1 MNHNS and CDR2 SASEGT. The CDR3 totals 13 residues. The CDR3 reads CASSDQLAPKLFF. The CDR3 DNA sequence: TGTGCCAGCAGTGACCAGCTGGCTCCAAAACTGTTTTTT.

As concerns this clone: The sample carries other DNA sequences with the same CDR3. The CDR3 DNA reads TGTGCCAGCAGTTTGCGAGAGACCCAGTACTTC. As protein: CASSLRETQYF. The chain has TRBV12-3 or TRBV12-4 and TRBJ2-5, with unresolved D. This CDR3 is 11 amino acids long. Trimming shortened V by 3 bases and J by 4 bases, and 3 bases separated the two germline ends.

The chain carries TRBV2 and TRBJ1-2; D unresolved. The CDR3 loop spans 12 amino acids. Germline values: CDR1 SNHLY, CDR2 FYNNEI. V lost 4 bases and J 7 bases, leaving 10 bases between the germline ends. The DNA for the CDR3 is TGTGCCAGCAGTGGGGAGGTGGGTGGCTACACCTTC. It specifies CASSGEVGGYTF.

The V and J genes are TRBV5-1 and TRBJ2-2; D might be TRBD2 (5 bases). The CDR3 spans 12 residues. V was shortened by 4 bases and J by 5 bases, with 6 bases between the two germline ends. Germline V lookup: CDR1 SGHRS, CDR2 YFSETQ. In DNA, the CDR3 is TGCGCCAGCAGCCAGCGGACCGGGGAGCTGTTTTTT. It translates to CASSQRTGELFF.

This chain links TRBV19 with TRBJ1-5; D is possibly TRBD1 (5 bases). The CDR3 extends over 14 amino acids. The V and J ends lost 3 bases and 5 bases respectively, with 11 bases between them. Germline V gene lookup returns CDR1 LNHDA and CDR2 SQIVND (reference sequence). This chain's CDR3 is CASSIRGRDQPQHF. The CDR3 DNA is TGTGCCAGTAGTATTCGGGGCAGAGATCAGCCCCAGCATTTT.

The chain is built from TRBV7-3 and TRBJ2-6, with a possible D match to TRBD2 (6 bases). Germline V gene sequence: CDR1 SGHTA, CDR2 FQGTGA. V dropped 3 bases and J dropped 2 bases, with 8 bases sitting between them. This CDR3 has 15 residues. The CDR3 is CASSFGGTGANVLTF. DNA for the CDR3: TGTGCCAGCAGCTTCGGGGGAACTGGGGCCAACGTCCTGACTTTC.

The V gene is TRBV6-1, the J gene TRBJ2-3; TRBD2 aligns across 9 bases. With 3 bases clipped from V and 12 bases from J, the junction kept 4 bases outside the gene matches. Germline CDR1 reads MNHNS; CDR2 reads SASEGT. The CDR3 extends over 12 amino acids. The CDR3 bases are TGTGCCAGCAGTGATGGGACTAGCTCACAGTATTTT. It encodes CASSDGTSSQYF.